These 2 T cell receptor beta chains were all obtained from the same sample, sequenced in a study of cytomegalovirus exposure and HLA in healthy donors. The study ran its PCR with 60 Vbeta and 13 Jbeta primers. Some clones are missing from TCRdb's copy, which holds only in-frame ones; the method was immunoSEQ multiplex PCR. This table has under 150,000 clones, about 71% appearing once. The specimen sequenced was PBMCs. These receptors all stem from a woman aged 55-69 years in good health and CMV-seropositive.

The chain recombines TRBV11-2 with TRBJ2-7; D gene unclear. The V end was cut by 1 base, the J end by 5 bases, with 9 bases between. The CDR3 runs to 13 residues. Germline V gives CDR1 SGHAT, CDR2 FQNNGV. This chain's CDR3 is CASSLGLFNEQYF. The CDR3 bases are TGTGCCAGCAGCTTAGGGCTGTTTAACGAGCAGTACTTC.

This chain uses TRBV19 with TRBJ2-2; 14 bases agree with TRBD2. The length of the CDR3 is 20 residues. CDR1 and CDR2 (germline): LNHDA, SQIVND (reference sequence). Germline trimming cut 5 bases from V and 7 bases from J; bases unmatched to any gene: 18. The chain's CDR3 is CASSHRSPGLAGVWVGELFF. The CDR3 nucleotides read TGTGCCAGTAGTCACCGGTCCCCGGGACTAGCGGGGGTATGGGTCGGGGAGCTGTTTTTT.